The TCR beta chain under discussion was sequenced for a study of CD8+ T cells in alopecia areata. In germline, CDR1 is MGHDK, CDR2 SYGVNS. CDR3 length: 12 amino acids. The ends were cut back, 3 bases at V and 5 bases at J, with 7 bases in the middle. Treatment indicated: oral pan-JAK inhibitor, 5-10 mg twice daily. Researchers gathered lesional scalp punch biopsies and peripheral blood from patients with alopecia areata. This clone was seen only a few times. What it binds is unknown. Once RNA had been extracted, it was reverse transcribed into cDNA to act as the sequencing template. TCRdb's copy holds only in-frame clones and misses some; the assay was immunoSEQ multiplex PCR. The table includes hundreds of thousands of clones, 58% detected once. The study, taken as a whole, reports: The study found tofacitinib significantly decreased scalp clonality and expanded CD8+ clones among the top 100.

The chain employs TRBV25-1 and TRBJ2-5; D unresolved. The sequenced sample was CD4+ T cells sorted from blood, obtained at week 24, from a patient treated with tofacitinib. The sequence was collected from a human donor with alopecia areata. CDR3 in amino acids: CASSDLRETQYF. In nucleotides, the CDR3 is TGTGCCAGCAGTGATCTCCGGGAGACCCAGTACTTC.